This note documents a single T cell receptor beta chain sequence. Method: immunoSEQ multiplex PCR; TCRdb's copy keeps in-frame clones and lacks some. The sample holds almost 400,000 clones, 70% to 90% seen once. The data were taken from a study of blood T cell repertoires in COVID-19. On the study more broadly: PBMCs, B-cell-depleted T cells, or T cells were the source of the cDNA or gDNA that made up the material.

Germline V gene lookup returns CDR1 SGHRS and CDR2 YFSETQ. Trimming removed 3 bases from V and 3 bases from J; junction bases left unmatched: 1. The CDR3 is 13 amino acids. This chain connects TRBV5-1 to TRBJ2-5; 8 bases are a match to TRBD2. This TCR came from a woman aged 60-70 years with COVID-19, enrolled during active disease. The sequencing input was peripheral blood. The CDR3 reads CASSSGLEETQYF. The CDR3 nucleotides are TGCGCCAGCAGCTCGGGACTAGAAGAGACCCAGTACTTC.